This record covers a single TCR beta chain. Its antigen is as yet unknown. This record comes from a study of shared clonotypes between healthy human individuals. General study results and limits: Only blood samples were collected, and tissue repertoires likely differ. Clonotype sharing among donors was expected to depend on sequencing depth.

Unsorted samples used about 90 million PBMCs for genomic DNA. Each subset's genomic DNA was split evenly across several immunoSEQ plates. Data came from immunoSEQ multiplex PCR; TCRdb stores just in-frame clones and leaves some out. Of 550,000 to 600,000 clones in the sample, around three quarters were seen once. The germline gives CDR1 LNHDA, CDR2 SQIVND (reference sequence). The CDR3 is 19 residues long. Trimming left V 1 base short and J 3 bases short, with 19 bases between. The TCR originated in a woman aged 40 to 55 in good health. Some clones in this sample may be carry-over from other donors' samples. The sample comprised PBMCs. The chain joins TRBV19 to TRBJ2-6; no reliable D call. CDR3 bases: TGTGCCAGTAGTATAGTGGGCGTTAGGTCTTTGGGTGGGGCCAACGTCCTGACTTTC. Its protein product is CASSIVGVRSLGGANVLTF.